What follows describes a single TCR beta chain. Source material for naive CD8 libraries was roughly 20,000 to 1,100,000 sorted cells, with 10%, 30% or 50% RNA. TCRdb re-analysed the PCR reads in MiXCR, keeping a single row per CDR3 protein. The table lists approximately 550,000 distinct CDR3 sequences, 25% of them singletons. This sample is part of a study of molecular identifiers for immune sequencing clone quantification. V was clipped by 1 base and J by 1 base, with 10 bases between them. The CDR3 is made up of 15 amino acids. The sample consisted of naive CD8+ T cells from blood, with Jurkat cell RNA spiked in. Stated subset: FACS-sorted CD8+CD4-CCR7+CD45RA+ naive T cells. This chain joins TRBV12-3 or TRBV12-4 and TRBJ1-2; D is uncertain. The source of this sequence is a human donor in good health. Some libraries in this study had Jurkat cell RNA spiked in. The chain's CDR3 is CASSLGGMLNYGYTF. CDR3 sequence (DNA): TGTGCCAGCAGTTTAGGAGGAATGCTTAACTATGGCTACACCTTC.